This T cell receptor (beta chain) comes out of a study of beta chain features in type 1 diabetes. General study results and limits: Shorter TCRB CDR3s, moderately but significantly so, marked every one of the four CD4+ subsets in Type 1 diabetes patients.

The CDR3 length is 14 residues. Per germline, CDR1 SGHAT and CDR2 FQNNGV. V dropped 5 bases and J dropped 4 bases, with 14 bases sitting between them. On this clone itself: The antigen remains unidentified.

The whole isolated RNA underwent reverse transcription, so sequencing captured expressed TCRB transcripts. This table comes from immunoSEQ multiplex PCR, and its TCRdb copy is limited to in-frame clones, with some not included. The sample comprises some 140,000 clones, around 8.8% of which are singletons, and 0.6% to 0.9% rests with the top ten. Each of the sorted populations had a purity greater than 95%. The chain links TRBV11-2 to TRBJ2-5; D perhaps matches TRBD2 (6 bases). Sequenced: central memory CD4+ T cells from blood. This sequence was found in a man younger than 45 with type 1 diabetes. The CDR3: CASSSPSRGETQYF. CDR3 DNA sequence: TGTGCCAGCAGCAGCCCCTCGCGGGGAGAGACCCAGTACTTC.